Presented here are 13 T cell receptor beta chains from one specimen sequenced in a study of cytomegalovirus exposure and HLA in healthy donors. The primer mix had 60 Vbeta and 13 Jbeta primers. Some clones are missing from TCRdb's copy, which holds only in-frame ones; the method was immunoSEQ multiplex PCR. The sample consists of 150,000 to 200,000 clones, 60% to 85% of them appearing once. What was sequenced was PBMCs. The receptor set was obtained from a woman aged 40-49 years in good health and CMV-seronegative.

The V call is TRBV29-1, the J call TRBJ2-6, with D unclear. The CDR3 loop spans 13 amino acids. Germline CDR1 SQVTM, CDR2 ANQGSEA. V was clipped by 4 bases and J by 3 bases, with 7 bases between them. CDR3 in DNA: TGCAGCGTTGTGCTAGGTGGGGCCAACGTCCTGACTTTC. Translating gives CSVVLGGANVLTF.

The chain links TRBV9 to TRBJ2-1, with TRBD1 as a possible D gene (6 bases). Trimming stripped 5 bases from V and 1 base from J, with 13 bases between. The length of the CDR3 is 15 residues. CDR1 and CDR2 (germline): SGDLS, YYNGEE. CDR3 nucleotides: TGTGCCAGCAGTGCAAACAGGGATTCCTACAATGAGCAGTTCTTC. Protein product: CASSANRDSYNEQFF.

The chain joins TRBV6-6 to TRBJ2-1; 8 positions match TRBD1. Germline V gives CDR1 MNHNY, CDR2 SVGAGI (reference sequence). After removal of 6 bases from V and 0 bases from J, the junction contained 4 bases not matched to a gene. CDR3 length: 15 residues. DNA for the CDR3: TGTGCCAGCAGGGGACAGGTGAGCTCCTACAATGAGCAGTTCTTC. It codes for CASRGQVSSYNEQFF.

This clone appeared a few times. The rearrangement joins TRBV11-1 to TRBJ1-1; D is possibly TRBD1 (5 bases). The V gene lost 4 bases and the J gene lost 0 bases, with 9 bases spanning the gap. The germline CDR1 and CDR2 sequences are SGHAT and FQDESV (reference sequence). CDR3 length: 14 amino acids. CDR3: CASSWQGLNTEAFF. The CDR3 DNA reads TGTGCCAGCAGCTGGCAGGGCTTGAACACTGAAGCTTTCTTT.

The rearrangement joins TRBV9 to TRBJ2-3, with D possibly being TRBD2 (7 bases). CDR3 size: 19 residues. Deletions cut 4 bases from V and 1 base from J, with 25 bases between. Per germline, CDR1 SGDLS and CDR2 YYNGEE. The CDR3 region has the DNA TGTGCCAGCAGCCCTACGCCGTCGGGGGGCGGCGGTGGCACAGATACGCAGTATTTT. As protein: CASSPTPSGGGGGTDTQYF.

The gene calls are TRBV9 and TRBJ2-1; no definite D call. CDR1 is SGDLS, CDR2 YYNGEE, per germline. Between the trimmed V and J ends, which lost 0 bases and 0 bases, there was a span of 10 bases. There are 16 residues in the CDR3. DNA for the CDR3: TGTGCCAGCAGCGTAGGATCGTTGAGCTCCTACAATGAGCAGTTCTTC. Translated: CASSVGSLSSYNEQFF.

This clone was seen a handful of times. The V call is TRBV29-1, the J call TRBJ2-3; a weak D match, TRBD2 (5 bases). This CDR3 comprises 13 residues. Germline CDR1 reads SQVTM; CDR2 reads ANQGSEA. With 2 bases removed from V and 3 bases from J, the gap between germline ends came to 9 bases. The CDR3 here is CSVEPGSTDTQYF. The CDR3 nucleotides read TGCAGCGTTGAACCGGGATCTACAGATACGCAGTATTTT.

The chain links TRBV5-1 to TRBJ2-5; 10 positions match TRBD2. The CDR3 sequence is 17 residues long. Germline lookup yields CDR1 SGHRS and CDR2 YFSETQ. V was pared by 3 bases and J by 5 bases, with 13 bases of the junction left unmatched. The CDR3 is CASSSYLSSGSGETQYF. CDR3 nucleotides: TGCGCCAGCAGCTCCTACTTGTCTAGCGGGAGTGGGGAGACCCAGTACTTC.

This clone was seen a single time. This chain connects TRBV5-8 to TRBJ2-2, with 9 bases that match TRBD1. The V gene end was trimmed by 6 bases and the J gene end by 5 bases; junction bases not matched to a gene: 8. The germline V gene has CDR1 SGHTS and CDR2 YDEGEE. This CDR3 has 15 amino acids. This chain's CDR3 is CASNLYRGRTGELFF. CDR3 sequence (DNA): TGTGCCAGCAATCTGTACAGGGGGCGGACCGGGGAGCTGTTTTTT.

This chain joins TRBV28 and TRBJ2-2, with D maybe TRBD2 (6 bases). The V gene's germline CDR1 is MDHEN and CDR2 SYDVKM. This CDR3 is 16 amino acids long. V dropped 6 bases and J dropped 1 base, with 15 bases sitting between them. CDR3 amino acids: CASSPNGGGNTGELFF. The CDR3 DNA reads TGTGCCAGCAGCCCCAACGGGGGAGGGAACACCGGGGAGCTGTTTTTT.

V gene TRBV30 combines with J gene TRBJ2-1; 7 positions match TRBD1. CDR3 length: 13 residues. Unmatched junction bases numbered 6, after V lost 2 bases and J lost 8 bases. Germline values: CDR1 GTSNPN, CDR2 SVGIG (reference sequence). The CDR3 nucleotides read TGTGCCTGGAGTTCCCATAGGGGGCATGAGCAGTTCTTC. Translated, it gives CAWSSHRGHEQFF.

The rearrangement uses TRBV29-1 and TRBJ1-4; D perhaps matches TRBD1 (6 bases). The CDR3 has 12 residues. Germline lookup yields CDR1 SQVTM and CDR2 ANQGSEA. Trimming took 4 bases from V and 3 from J, leaving 6 bases between them. Here the CDR3 reads CSVGQANEKLFF. For the CDR3, the DNA is TGCAGCGTTGGACAGGCTAATGAAAAACTGTTTTTT.

The chain joins TRBV5-4 to TRBJ2-7; TRBD1 agrees at 7 bases. Germline CDR1 and CDR2: SGHNT and YYREEE (reference sequence). The trim removed 0 bases at V and 4 bases at J, leaving 4 bases unmatched. This CDR3 is built from 14 residues. Here the CDR3 reads CASSLAGGRYEQYF. For the CDR3, the DNA is TGTGCCAGCAGCTTGGCAGGGGGTCGGTACGAGCAGTACTTC.